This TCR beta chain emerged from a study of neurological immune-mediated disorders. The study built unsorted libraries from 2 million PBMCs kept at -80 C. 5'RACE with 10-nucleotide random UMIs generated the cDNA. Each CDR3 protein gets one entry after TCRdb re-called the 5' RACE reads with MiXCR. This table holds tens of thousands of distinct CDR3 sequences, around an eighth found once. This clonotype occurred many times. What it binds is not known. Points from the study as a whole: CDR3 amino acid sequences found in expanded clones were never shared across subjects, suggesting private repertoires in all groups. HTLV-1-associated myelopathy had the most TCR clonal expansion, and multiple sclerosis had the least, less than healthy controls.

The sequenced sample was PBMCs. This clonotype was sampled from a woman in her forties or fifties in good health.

The CDR3 here is CASSPEGSGVTEAFF. CDR3 sequence (DNA): TGCGCCAGCAGCCCGGAAGGTTCTGGGGTCACTGAAGCTTTCTTT. The chain joins TRBV5-1 to TRBJ1-1; no reliable D call. V was cut by 4 bases and J by 4 bases, with 17 bases left in between. The CDR3 spans 15 residues. In germline, CDR1 is SGHRS, CDR2 YFSETQ.